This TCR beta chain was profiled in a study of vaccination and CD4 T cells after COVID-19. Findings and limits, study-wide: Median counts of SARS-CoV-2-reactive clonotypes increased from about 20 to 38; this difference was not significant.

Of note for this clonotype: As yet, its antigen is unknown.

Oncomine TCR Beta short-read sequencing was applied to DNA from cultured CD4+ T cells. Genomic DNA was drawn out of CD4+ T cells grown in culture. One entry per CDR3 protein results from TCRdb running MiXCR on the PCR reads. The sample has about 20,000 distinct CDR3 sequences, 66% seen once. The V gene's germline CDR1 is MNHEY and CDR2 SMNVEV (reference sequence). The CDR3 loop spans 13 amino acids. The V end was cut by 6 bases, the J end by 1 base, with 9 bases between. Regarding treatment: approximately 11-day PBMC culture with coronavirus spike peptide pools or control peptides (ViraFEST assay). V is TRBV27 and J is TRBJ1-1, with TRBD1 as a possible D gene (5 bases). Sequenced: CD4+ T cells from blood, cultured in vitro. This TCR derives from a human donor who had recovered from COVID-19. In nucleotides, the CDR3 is TGTGCCAGCAGGGGGCACGGGAACACTGAAGCTTTCTTT. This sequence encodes CASRGHGNTEAFF.